This T cell receptor beta chain was captured by sequencing in a study of cytomegalovirus exposure and HLA in healthy donors. Details on this clone: Its antigen is unidentified.

Per the germline V gene, CDR1 is GTSNPN and CDR2 is SVGIG (reference sequence). The CDR3 contains 13 residues. Trimming removed 4 bases at V and 3 bases at J, with 13 bases between. Study-wide results and limits: In a later analysis, a missense DCLRE1C variant was linked to TCR beta V- and J-gene trimming. An assumption of roughly uniform sequencing depth across donors underlay the presence/absence analyses.

The PCR contained 60 Vbeta and 13 Jbeta primers. Data came from immunoSEQ multiplex PCR; TCRdb stores just in-frame clones and leaves some out. Of more than 95,000 clones in the sample, roughly 74% are singletons; the top ten hold approximately 3%. Sequencing was performed on PBMCs. V is TRBV30 and J is TRBJ2-7; weak D call: TRBD1 (6 bases). The sequence derives from a female donor in good health and CMV-seropositive. The CDR3, as DNA: TGTGCCTGGACAATGGGACACCGCTACGAGCAGTACTTC. This gives the protein CAWTMGHRYEQYF.